The 28 T cell receptor beta chains below all came from one sample that was sequenced in a study of Graves' ophthalmopathy and Graves' hyperthyroidism. RNA transcripts yielded amplified TCR beta CDR3 regions. An opening RT-PCR round employed HTBI primers and preceded a second-round multiplex PCR. Via MiXCR, TCRdb re-called the multiplex PCR reads, giving one row per CDR3 protein. Counted here are more than 550,000 distinct CDR3 sequences, about 41% occurring once; the ten biggest clones make up over 2.5%. The sequenced sample was peripheral blood. The receptors originated from an adult man with Graves' ophthalmopathy.

This clonotype has a count of ten or more. The genes are TRBV7-9 and TRBJ2-7; D gene ambiguous. Germline CDR1 SEHNR, CDR2 FQNEAQ (reference sequence). The V end was cut by 4 bases, the J end by 6 bases, with 7 bases between. The CDR3 has 11 residues. This CDR3 reads CASSSKVEQYF. DNA for the CDR3: TGTGCCAGCAGCTCTAAGGTCGAGCAGTACTTC.

This clonotype came up a few times. This chain joins TRBV7-9 and TRBJ2-5; D is uncertain. The CDR3 length is 10 residues. V was cut by 6 bases and J by 8 bases, with 7 bases left in between. CDR1 and CDR2 (germline): SEHNR, FQNEAQ (reference sequence). CDR3 DNA sequence: TGTGCCAGCAGGGCTGACACCCAGTACTTC. Translation gives CASRADTQYF.

The chain links TRBV5-4 to TRBJ2-3; TRBD2 matches at 13 bases. V gave up 4 bases and J gave up 6 bases; unmatched junction bases: 14. From germline, CDR1 is SGHNT and CDR2 YYREEE (reference sequence). The CDR3 covers 18 residues. The CDR3 reads CASSLHGTSGARGDTQYF. The CDR3 coding sequence is TGTGCCAGCAGCCTACACGGGACTAGCGGGGCCCGCGGTGATACGCAGTATTTT.

On this clonotype: A read error is possible here, since a much larger clone lies one base away. The CDR3 protein is CASSLCPDSYEQYF. DNA of the CDR3: TGTGCCAGCAGCTTATGTCCAGACTCCTACGAGCAGTACTTC. V usage is TRBV7-9 and J usage is TRBJ2-7; D gene unclear. The V gene's germline CDR1 is SEHNR and CDR2 FQNEAQ (reference sequence). This CDR3 is 14 amino acids long. The ends were cut back, 2 bases at V and 0 bases at J, with 8 bases in the middle.

The chain combines TRBV7-8 with TRBJ2-7; TRBD1 or TRBD2 may be the D gene (5 bases each). Germline values: CDR1 SGHVS, CDR2 FQNEAQ. The V end lost 10 bases, the J end lost 7 bases, and 20 bases lay between the germline ends. The CDR3 extends over 13 amino acids. CDR3 residues: CATTPGPKLEQYF. The CDR3 bases are TGTGCCACCACACCGGGGCCGAAGTTAGAGCAGTACTTC. Looking up the rest from reference TRBV7-8 and TRBJ2-7 gives the full variable domain: GAGVSQSPRYKVAKRGQDVALRCDPISGHVSLFWYQQALGQGPEFLTYFQNEAQLDKSGLPSDRFFAERPEGSVSTLKIQRTQQEDSAVYLCATTPGPKLEQYFGPGTRLTVT.

This clonotype was recorded many times. V usage is TRBV7-9 and J usage is TRBJ2-5, with no clear D. V lost 6 bases and J lost 0, with 14 bases in between. CDR3 length: 15 residues. Germline loops: CDR1 SEHNR, CDR2 FQNEAQ (reference sequence). CDR3 coding DNA: TGTGCCAGCAGATCCCCACCTTCTAACCAAGAGACCCAGTACTTC. Translation gives CASRSPPSNQETQYF.

Note on this clonotype: A much larger clone is a single base away; this may be a read error. The chain uses TRBV11-1 and TRBJ2-5, with D perhaps TRBD1 (5 bases). The DNA end favors TRBJ2-7, so the J call may be wrong. The CDR3 runs 15 residues. CDR1 and CDR2 from the germline V gene are SGHAT and FQDESV (reference sequence). The CDR3 DNA reads TGTGCCAGCCGCCCAGTGGCTAACACAGGCTACGAGCAGTACTTC. This encodes CASRPVANTGYEQYF.

As DNA, the CDR3 is TGCAGCGTTGAGACCTACGAGCAGTACTTC. It encodes CSVETYEQYF. The rearrangement links TRBV29-1 to TRBJ2-7; D remains unclear. Germline V gene lookup returns CDR1 SQVTM and CDR2 ANQGSEA. Trimming cost V 3 bases and J 2 bases, with 2 bases left between them. The CDR3 extends over 10 amino acids.

The rearrangement joins TRBV9 to TRBJ1-6; D remains ambiguous. V was clipped by 5 bases and J by 7 bases, with 16 bases between them. The CDR3 has 15 residues. Germline V gene lookup returns CDR1 SGDLS and CDR2 YYNGEE. CDR3: CASSPEAGLNSPLHF. CDR3 DNA sequence: TGTGCCAGCAGTCCAGAGGCGGGTCTCAATTCACCCCTCCACTTT.

A remark on this clonotype: A clone one base away is much larger, so this may be a read error. The chain employs TRBV7-9 and TRBJ2-2; possibly TRBD2 for D (5 bases). Per germline, CDR1 SEHNR and CDR2 FQNEAQ (reference sequence). The V and J ends lost 6 bases and 4 bases respectively, with 15 bases between them. This CDR3 region has 15 residues. CDR3 DNA sequence: TGTGCCAGCAGGTGGGAAGGACGGGGCACCGGGGAGCTGTTTTTT. Encoded protein: CASRWEGRGTGELFF.

This chain uses TRBV24-1 with TRBJ1-4; 12 nucleotides agree with TRBD1. This CDR3 has 18 amino acids. V gave up 4 bases and J gave up 0 bases; unmatched junction bases: 5. Per germline, CDR1 KGHDR and CDR2 SFDVKD. CDR3 residues: CATSDGTGGPATNEKLFF. The CDR3 coding sequence is TGTGCCACCAGTGACGGGACAGGGGGCCCGGCAACTAATGAAAAACTGTTTTTT.

This clonotype has ten or more counts. CDR3 residues: CASADRVGYTF. CDR3 nucleotide sequence: TGTGCCAGTGCCGACAGGGTTGGCTACACCTTC. V is TRBV6-1 and J is TRBJ1-2; 7 nucleotides line up with TRBD1. The CDR3 spans 11 residues. Germline V gives CDR1 MNHNS, CDR2 SASEGT. Losses at the gene ends were 9 bases for V and 7 bases for J; bases not matched to a gene: 5.

A note on this clonotype: A read error may account for a junction end that differs from germline. V is TRBV2 and J is TRBJ2-6; the match to TRBD1 covers 8 bases. CDR1 and CDR2 (germline): SNHLY, FYNNEI. The CDR3 is 13 amino acids. DNA for the CDR3: TGTGCCAGCAGTGGGTCCGGGACAGGAACTGAAGCTTTC. Its translation: CASSGSGTGTEAF.

The chain links TRBV29-1 to TRBJ1-4, with 9 bases lining up with TRBD1. The ends lost 6 bases at V and 8 bases at J; junction bases unmatched: 4. This CDR3 spans 12 amino acids. CDR1 SQVTM and CDR2 ANQGSEA come from the germline V gene. The CDR3: CSVGTGREKLFF. CDR3 nucleotides: TGCAGCGTCGGGACAGGGAGGGAAAAACTGTTTTTT.

Details on this clonotype: A read error may produce the germline difference seen at one junction end. The J gene is TRBJ1-1, the V gene TRBV7-9; D gene uncertain. The CDR3 length is 12 residues. CDR1 and CDR2 from the germline V gene are SEHNR and FQNEAQ (reference sequence). CDR3 sequence reads: CAGSLVNTEAFF. CDR3 nucleotides: TGTGCCGGCAGCTTGGTGAACACTGAAGCTTTCTTT. The whole variable domain, remainder taken from reference TRBV7-9 and TRBJ1-1, is DTGVSQNPRHKITKRGQNVTFRCDPISEHNRLYWYRQTLGQGPEFLTYFQNEAQLEKSRLLSDRFSAERPKGSFSTLEIQRTEQGDSAMYLCAGSLVNTEAFFGQGTRLTVV.

This clonotype was counted at least ten times. The gene calls are TRBV7-8 and TRBJ1-2, with 10 bases matching TRBD1. Germline V lookup: CDR1 SGHVS, CDR2 FQNEAQ. The CDR3 is 16 residues long. The ends lost 5 bases at V and 0 bases at J; junction bases unmatched: 6. CDR3 DNA: TGTGCCAGCAGCCTGGGGACAGGGGCTCCTAACTATGGCTACACCTTC. Translation gives CASSLGTGAPNYGYTF.

This clonotype was picked up a small number of times. The CDR3 loop reads CASSLGLAASLTHEQYF. CDR3 DNA: TGCGCCAGCAGCCTCGGACTAGCGGCCTCCCTCACCCACGAGCAGTACTTC. The rearrangement uses TRBV4-1 and TRBJ2-7; TRBD2 agrees at 10 bases. Germline CDR1 and CDR2: MGHRA and YSYEKL. J lost 5 bases, V lost 4 bases, and 14 bases had no gene match. There are 17 residues in the CDR3.

The rearrangement joins TRBV24-1 to TRBJ1-2; 10 positions match TRBD1. In germline, CDR1 is KGHDR, CDR2 SFDVKD. V was pared by 0 bases and J by 6 bases, with 3 bases of the junction left unmatched. CDR3 length: 15 amino acids. CDR3 nucleotide sequence: TGTGCCACCAGTGATTTGGGACAGGGGGTCGATGGCTACACCTTC. Its translation: CATSDLGQGVDGYTF.

A remark on this clonotype: Given a much more abundant clone one base away, this may be a read error. This chain links TRBV14 with TRBJ1-4, with unresolved D. This CDR3 is built from 15 residues. The germline V gene encodes CDR1 SGHDN and CDR2 FVKESK. The CDR3 region is CASSQGSQLNGKLFF. The CDR3 nucleotides are TGTGCCAGCAGCCAAGGTAGCCAGCTAAATGGAAAACTGTTTTTT.

This clonotype was counted at least ten times. This chain joins TRBV19 and TRBJ1-5; the D is unclear. CDR1 is LNHDA and CDR2 is SQIVND in the germline V gene (reference sequence). The CDR3 has 16 residues. Trimming shortened V by 5 bases and J by 2 bases, and 16 bases separated the two germline ends. CDR3 residues: CASSGIEGLGNQPQHF. In DNA, the CDR3 is TGTGCCAGTAGTGGAATCGAGGGCTTAGGCAATCAGCCCCAGCATTTT. Full variable domain (remainder filled in from reference TRBV19 and TRBJ1-5): DGGITQSPKYLFRKEGQNVTLSCEQNLNHDAMYWYRQDPGQGLRLIYYSQIVNDFQKGDIAEGYSVSREKKESFPLTVTSAQKNPTAFYLCASSGIEGLGNQPQHFGDGTRLSIL.

This clonotype was seen repeatedly, ten times or more. The chain recombines TRBV2 with TRBJ2-7; D gene ambiguous. V was pared by 3 bases and J by 2 bases, with 8 bases between. Germline V gene lookup returns CDR1 SNHLY and CDR2 FYNNEI. This CDR3 spans 13 amino acids. The CDR3 DNA reads TGTGCCAGCAGTGAGGGCTCACCCTACGAGCAGTACTTC. It yields the protein CASSEGSPYEQYF.

The sample holds many counts of this clonotype. The chain links TRBV20-1 to TRBJ2-5; the D gene is possibly TRBD1 (5 bases). The length of the CDR3 is 14 residues. The V end was cut by 0 bases, the J end by 2 bases, with 10 bases between. Germline V gene lookup returns CDR1 DFQATT and CDR2 SNEGSKA (reference sequence). The CDR3 region is CSARDYDRQETQYF. The CDR3 DNA sequence: TGCAGTGCTAGAGATTATGACAGACAAGAGACCCAGTACTTC.

Remarks on this clonotype: Being one base from a much bigger clone, this may be a read error. The chain combines TRBV2 with TRBJ2-6, with 11 bases fitting TRBD1. V lost 10 bases, J lost 2 bases, and 4 bases stayed unmatched. The CDR3 length is 15 residues. The V gene's germline CDR1 is SNHLY and CDR2 FYNNEI. CDR3 sequence reads: CAIRGQGAGANVLTF. The DNA for the CDR3 is TGTGCCATCAGGGGACAGGGGGCTGGGGCCAACGTCCTGACTTTC.

The sample holds a few counts of this clonotype. The CDR3 DNA reads as TGTGCCAGCAGTACGGACAACGGGAATGAAAAACTGTTTTTT. This encodes CASSTDNGNEKLFF. The V and J genes are TRBV13 and TRBJ1-4; tentatively, D is TRBD1 (5 bases). The germline V gene has CDR1 PRHDT and CDR2 FYEKMQ (reference sequence). CDR3 length equals 14 residues. V lost 6 bases, J lost 5 bases, and 13 bases lay in between. Looking up the rest from reference TRBV13 and TRBJ1-4 gives the full variable domain: AAGVIQSPRHLIKEKRETATLKCYPIPRHDTVYWYQQGPGQDPQFLISFYEKMQSDKGSIPDRFSAQQFSDYHSELNMSSLELGDSALYFCASSTDNGNEKLFFGSGTQLSVL.

V gene TRBV15 combines with J gene TRBJ2-7, with 7 bases fitting TRBD1. CDR1 and CDR2 (germline): LNHNV, YYDKDF (reference sequence). The CDR3 is made up of 15 amino acids. The J segment lost 3 bases and the V segment lost 0 bases, leaving 5 bases of the junction unmatched. The CDR3 spells CATSRDKGAIYEQYF. CDR3 nucleotide sequence: TGTGCCACCAGCAGAGATAAGGGGGCTATCTACGAGCAGTACTTC.

This clonotype was seen ten or more times. The J gene is TRBJ1-5, the V gene TRBV19; 7 bases match TRBD1. This CDR3 is 16 amino acids long. Germline V gene data show CDR1 as LNHDA and CDR2 as SQIVND (reference sequence). Unmatched junction bases numbered 7, after V lost 2 bases and J lost 3 bases. Here the CDR3 reads CASSITGQQYNQPQHF. Here the CDR3 DNA reads TGTGCCAGTAGTATAACGGGACAGCAGTACAATCAGCCCCAGCATTTT.

The V call is TRBV2, the J call TRBJ1-6, with 9 bases aligning to TRBD1. The CDR3 has 15 residues. Germline V gives CDR1 SNHLY, CDR2 FYNNEI. J was trimmed by 6 bases and V by 6 bases; bases with no gene match: 6. This chain's CDR3 is CASRVTGGSNSPLHF. The CDR3 coding sequence is TGTGCCAGCAGAGTAACAGGGGGCAGTAATTCACCCCTCCACTTT.

The chain couples TRBV5-5 to TRBJ2-2; TRBD2 aligns across 8 bases. Germline lookup yields CDR1 SGHKS and CDR2 YYEKEE (reference sequence). Unmatched junction bases numbered 12, after V lost 10 bases and J lost 7 bases. The CDR3 runs to 14 residues. The CDR3 loop reads CAWTVAGYGGELFF. The CDR3 nucleotides are TGTGCCTGGACTGTAGCGGGATATGGCGGGGAGCTGTTTTTT.